The rows below give T cell receptor beta chains drawn from one sample of a study of T cell repertoires and HLA-DP antigens. Assay: immunoSEQ multiplex PCR; the TCRdb copy retains only in-frame clones and omits some. The table includes about 110,000 clones, about 92% detected once. Which antigens these TCRs recognize remains unknown. Sequenced: CD4+ T cells from PBMCs. The receptors here all came from a woman aged 18-29 years in good health and CMV-seronegative. CDR3s include the opening cysteine and the closing phenylalanine or tryptophan. The D gene is left open where the match is weak. Clone size is stated in some rows and not others, as once, few, many or a class when expanded.

NA,NA,TRBV2,TRBJ2-7,CASSVDYYEQYF,TGTGCCAGCAGTGTCGACTACTACGAGCAGTACTTC
NA,NA,TRBV11-1,TRBJ2-3,CASSLGHSSTDTQYF,TGTGCCAGCAGCTTAGGGCATTCTAGCACAGATACGCAGTATTTT
once,TRBD2,TRBV30,TRBJ2-5,CAWSVWRGLALETQYF,TGTGCCTGGAGTGTATGGCGGGGACTAGCGTTGGAGACCCAGTACTTC
NA,NA,TRBV7-3,TRBJ2-7,CASSLVGGSSYEQYF,TGTGCCAGCAGCTTAGTAGGGGGGAGCTCCTACGAGCAGTACTTC
NA,NA,TRBV6-5,TRBJ1-2,CASSYEYRDYGYTF,TGTGCCAGCAGTTACGAGTACAGGGACTATGGCTACACCTTC
NA,TRBD2,TRBV4-2,TRBJ2-7,CASSQESAVAGGNEQYF,TGTGCCAGCAGCCAAGAGAGCGCCGTAGCGGGGGGAAACGAGCAGTACTTC
NA,NA,TRBV10-3,TRBJ1-1,CAISEGQNTEAFF,TGTGCCATCAGTGAAGGACAGAACACTGAAGCTTTCTTT
NA,TRBD1,TRBV4-1,TRBJ1-4,CASSQQTGTVEKLFF,TGCGCCAGCAGCCAACAAACGGGGACAGTCGAAAAACTGTTTTTT
NA,NA,TRBV7-8,TRBJ2-7,CASSLRGQSSYEQYF,TGTGCCAGCAGCCTTAGAGGACAGAGCTCCTACGAGCAGTACTTC
NA,TRBD1,TRBV5-1,TRBJ1-1,CASSPGQGGRAFF,TGCGCCAGCAGCCCCGGACAGGGGGGTAGAGCTTTCTTT
NA,NA,TRBV28,TRBJ1-6,CASSEGAGQSPLHF,TGTGCCAGCAGCGAGGGTGCAGGGCAGTCACCCCTCCACTTT
NA,NA,TRBV9,TRBJ1-2,CASSERPTNYGYTF,TGTGCCAGCAGCGAGAGGCCGACAAACTATGGCTACACCTTC
NA,NA,TRBV28,TRBJ2-3,CASTNTDTQYF,TGTGCCAGCACCAACACAGATACGCAGTATTTT
NA,TRBD2,TRBV28,TRBJ2-1,CASITGGSYNEQFF,TGTGCCAGCATCACGGGGGGCTCCTACAATGAGCAGTTCTTC
NA,NA,TRBV4-1,TRBJ1-2,CASSPWEGQGYTF,TGCGCCAGCAGCCCCTGGGAGGGGCAAGGCTACACCTTC
NA,NA,TRBV9,TRBJ1-6,CASSVGGAASSYNSPLHF,TGTGCCAGCAGCGTAGGAGGGGCAGCGAGCTCCTATAATTCACCCCTCCACTTT
NA,TRBD1,TRBV25-1,TRBJ2-5,CASSEYRGRGETQYF,TGTGCCAGCAGTGAATATAGGGGGCGCGGGGAGACCCAGTACTTC
NA,TRBD1,TRBV5-1,TRBJ2-5,CASSSASRGQGHETQYF,TGCGCCAGCAGCTCGGCCTCCCGAGGACAGGGCCATGAGACCCAGTACTTC
NA,NA,TRBV4-2,TRBJ1-1,CASSHPGGPTEAFF,TGTGCCAGCAGCCACCCGGGGGGGCCCACTGAAGCTTTCTTT
NA,NA,TRBV6-6,TRBJ1-2,CASSSTNYGYTF,TGTGCCAGCAGCAGCACCAACTATGGCTACACCTTC
NA,NA,TRBV11-2,TRBJ1-5,CASSLDGGATHQPQHF,TGTGCCAGCAGCTTAGATGGGGGGGCCACCCATCAGCCCCAGCATTTT
once,TRBD2,TRBV5-4,TRBJ2-4,CASSPAGEANIQYF,TGTGCCAGCAGCCCCGCGGGGGAAGCAAACATTCAGTACTTC
NA,NA,TRBV28,TRBJ2-1,CASSFASPPYNEQFF,TGTGCCAGCAGTTTCGCTAGCCCTCCCTACAATGAGCAGTTCTTC
NA,TRBD1,TRBV5-6,TRBJ1-5,CASSSSGQGYQPQHF,TGTGCCAGCAGCTCATCGGGACAGGGCTATCAGCCCCAGCATTTT
NA,NA,TRBV11-2,TRBJ2-6,CASSTWDSRSGANVLTF,TGTGCCAGCAGCACGTGGGACTCTCGCTCTGGGGCCAACGTCCTGACTTTC
NA,TRBD1,TRBV6-1,TRBJ2-7,CASSRGDRGYEQYF,TGTGCCAGCAGTCGGGGGGACAGGGGATACGAGCAGTACTTC
NA,NA,TRBV19,TRBJ1-1,CASTSRGAYTEAFF,TGTGCCAGTACGTCCCGGGGGGCTTACACTGAAGCTTTCTTT
NA,TRBD2,TRBV6-6,TRBJ2-7,CASTRLAGTYEQYF,TGTGCCAGCACCCGACTAGCGGGAACCTACGAGCAGTACTTC
NA,NA,TRBV2,TRBJ2-1,CASSRQGLRNEQFF,TGTGCCAGCAGTAGGCAGGGGTTGCGCAATGAGCAGTTCTTC
NA,TRBD2,TRBV7-6,TRBJ2-1,CASSLSGFEQFF,TGTGCCAGCAGCCTTAGCGGGTTCGAGCAGTTCTTC
NA,NA,TRBV11-2,TRBJ2-5,CASSLSLKGSKRETQYF,TGTGCCAGCAGCTTAAGTTTAAAAGGTTCGAAAAGAGAGACCCAGTACTTC
NA,NA,TRBV7-2,TRBJ2-4,CASSFSRDGGTLAKNIQYF,TGTGCCAGCAGCTTTAGTAGGGATGGAGGGACCCTAGCCAAAAACATTCAGTACTTC
NA,NA,TRBV23-1,TRBJ1-2,CASSLREGTTYGYTF,TGCGCCAGCAGTCTTCGGGAGGGGACAACGTATGGCTACACCTTC
NA,TRBD1,TRBV10-3,TRBJ1-2,CAITKDRGYGYTF,TGTGCCATCACCAAGGACAGGGGATATGGCTACACCTTC
NA,NA,TRBV30,TRBJ1-3,CAWRRSGQRGNTIYF,TGTGCCTGGAGAAGGAGCGGTCAAAGAGGAAACACCATATATTTT
NA,TRBD1,TRBV28,TRBJ1-5,CASRPFRQGGLQPQHF,TGTGCCAGCAGGCCCTTCAGACAGGGAGGACTTCAGCCCCAGCATTTT
NA,TRBD2,TRBV14,TRBJ2-1,CASSPPGTSGSSEQFF,TGTGCCAGCAGCCCTCCCGGGACTAGCGGGAGTAGTGAGCAGTTCTTC
NA,TRBD1,TRBV9,TRBJ2-2,CASSPRTGGNTGELFF,TGTGCCAGCAGCCCGCGGACAGGGGGGAACACCGGGGAGCTGTTTTTT
NA,TRBD1,TRBV5-1,TRBJ1-2,CASSLRTGADGYTF,TGCGCCAGCAGCTTACGGACAGGGGCGGATGGCTACACCTTC
NA,NA,TRBV7-6,TRBJ1-6,CASSPTATNSPLHF,TGTGCCAGCAGCCCGACAGCGACGAATTCACCCCTCCACTTT
NA,NA,TRBV7-3,TRBJ2-5,CASSLGVGETQYF,TGTGCCAGCAGCTTAGGGGTTGGGGAGACCCAGTACTTC
many,NA,TRBV6-1,TRBJ1-2,CASRGDRVYGYTF,TGTGCCAGCAGGGGGGACCGAGTCTATGGCTACACCTTC
NA,TRBD1,TRBV29-1,TRBJ2-3,CSVDKDRGRGDTQYF,TGCAGCGTTGACAAGGACAGGGGGCGAGGAGATACGCAGTATTTT
NA,TRBD2,TRBV15,TRBJ2-3,CATSRDLGLAGGVLSDTQYF,TGTGCCACCAGCAGAGATCTGGGACTAGCGGGGGGGGTTTTGTCAGATACGCAGTATTTT
NA,NA,TRBV18,TRBJ1-2,CASSPNREGYGYTF,TGTGCCAGCTCACCAAACAGGGAGGGATATGGCTACACCTTC